A selection of T cell receptor beta chains follows, all from one sample in a study of cytomegalovirus exposure and HLA in healthy donors. Method: immunoSEQ multiplex PCR; TCRdb's copy keeps in-frame clones and lacks some. Among 150,000 or so clones listed, about 88% were seen once. Input material: PBMCs. The source is a woman between 18 and 29 years old in good health and CMV-seropositive. CDR3s include the opening cysteine and the closing phenylalanine or tryptophan. A D gene is named only where the DNA matches it firmly. Size values are once, few and many counts, or a class for expanded clones, and some rows have none.

d_call,j_call,clone_size,v_call,cdr3_nt,cdr3_aa
TRBD2,TRBJ2-1,.,TRBV2,TGTGCCAGCGCCGGGACTAGCGGGGTGTACAATGAGCAGTTCTTC,CASAGTSGVYNEQFF
TRBD2,TRBJ2-7,once,TRBV28,TGTGCCAGCAGTTCGGAGCGGGGTATCTACGAGCAGTACTTC,CASSSERGIYEQYF
TRBD2,TRBJ2-3,.,TRBV5-6,TGTGCCAGCAGCTTGGAGACTAGCGGGAAGGCAGATACGCAGTATTTT,CASSLETSGKADTQYF
TRBD2,TRBJ2-7,.,TRBV7-9,TGTGCCAGCAGATGGACTAGCGGGAGAGGTGAGCAGTACTTC,CASRWTSGRGEQYF
.,TRBJ2-7,few,TRBV10-3,TGTGCCATCAGTGAGTCGACTCGAGACGAGCAGTACTTC,CAISESTRDEQYF
TRBD1,TRBJ2-7,.,TRBV4-3,TGCGCCAGCAGCCCCTATTGGACAGGAGCCTACGAGCAGTACTTC,CASSPYWTGAYEQYF
TRBD1,TRBJ2-3,.,TRBV5-1,TGCGCCAGCAGCTTCGGACAGGGCGGGCTAGGGGCCGCAGATACGCAGTATTTT,CASSFGQGGLGAADTQYF
TRBD1,TRBJ2-1,once,TRBV6-5,TGTGCCAGCACCAGACAGGGGGCGTTCGGTAATGAGCAGTTCTTC,CASTRQGAFGNEQFF
TRBD2,TRBJ2-3,.,TRBV29-1,TGCAGCGGGATGGGACTAGCGGGGCGGGATACGCAGTATTTT,CSGMGLAGRDTQYF
.,TRBJ1-2,.,TRBV30,TGTGCCTGGAGTGTAGGGGTCGCTAAAACCTATGGCTACACCTTC,CAWSVGVAKTYGYTF
TRBD1,TRBJ1-4,.,TRBV18,TGTGCCAGCTCACCGGGCCCTCCAGGGGGGCCTGAAAAACTGTTTTTT,CASSPGPPGGPEKLFF
.,TRBJ2-6,.,TRBV27,TGTGCCAGAGAGACTAGTGGAAGCTCTGGGGCCAACGTCCTGACTTTC,CARETSGSSGANVLTF
TRBD1,TRBJ2-7,.,TRBV7-9,TGTGCCAGCAGCCCAGCACAGGGGGCATATCGCGAGCAGTACTTC,CASSPAQGAYREQYF
TRBD2,TRBJ2-3,.,TRBV19,TGTGCCAGTAGTACCGACATACTAGCGGGAGGCTCTAGGGATACGCAGTATTTT,CASSTDILAGGSRDTQYF
TRBD1,TRBJ1-1,.,TRBV19,TGTGCCAGTAGTATAGCCCCGGGACAGATGAACACTGAAGCTTTCTTT,CASSIAPGQMNTEAFF
.,TRBJ1-2,.,TRBV4-2,TGTGCCAGCAGCCAAGATGGGCAGTCGGCGGGCTATGGCTACACCTTC,CASSQDGQSAGYGYTF
.,TRBJ2-2,.,TRBV4-1,TGCGCCAGCAGCCCGCCCGACAAACCCACCGGGGAGCTGTTTTTT,CASSPPDKPTGELFF
TRBD1,TRBJ2-2,.,TRBV6-6,TGTGCCAGCAGTTACGGCGGCAGGGGGACCGGGGAGCTGTTTTTT,CASSYGGRGTGELFF
.,TRBJ1-2,once,TRBV2,TGTGCCAGCACCCTAGGCGGGGGAGGCTACACCTTC,CASTLGGGGYTF
.,TRBJ1-5,.,TRBV5-6,TGTGCCAGCAGCTTCTCAGGGGGCAATCAGCCCCAGCATTTT,CASSFSGGNQPQHF
TRBD2,TRBJ2-1,.,TRBV29-1,TGCAGCGTTGCGCCCGGACTAGCGGAGTTAGAGCAGTTCTTC,CSVAPGLAELEQFF
TRBD1,TRBJ1-1,.,TRBV19,TGTGCCAGTAGTACCTCCCCGGGACAGGGAGGGAACACTGAAGCTTTCTTT,CASSTSPGQGGNTEAFF
.,TRBJ1-4,many,TRBV25-1,TGTGCCAGCACCGACAGGATAGCGGGTGGAAAACTGTTTTTT,CASTDRIAGGKLFF
TRBD2,TRBJ2-7,once,TRBV5-1,TGCGCCAGCACCCTATTTTCTAGCGGGAGAGACCCCTACGAGCAGTACTTC,CASTLFSSGRDPYEQYF
.,TRBJ1-1,.,TRBV5-1,TGCGCCAGCAGCACAGGGACGGCGAACACTGAAGCTTTCTTT,CASSTGTANTEAFF
.,TRBJ2-1,once,TRBV4-2,TGTGCCAGCAGCCAAGCGGCGGGTTACTCCTACAATGAGCAGTTCTTC,CASSQAAGYSYNEQFF
.,TRBJ2-2,.,TRBV2,TGTGCCAGCAGGCCGGGATCGAATACCGGGGAGCTGTTTTTT,CASRPGSNTGELFF
TRBD2,TRBJ2-5,.,TRBV11-2,TGTGCCAGCAGCTTGGTCCCTAGCGGGAAAGAGACCCAGTACTTC,CASSLVPSGKETQYF
.,TRBJ2-5,once,TRBV7-9,TGTGCCAGCGGTGTATTGAGAGAGACCCAGTACTTC,CASGVLRETQYF
.,TRBJ2-5,.,TRBV30,TGTGCCTGGAGTGTGGGCAGGAATGTGGTGACCCAGTACTTC,CAWSVGRNVVTQYF
TRBD1,TRBJ2-2,few,TRBV7-9,TGTGCCAGCAGCTTAATTGGGACAGGTAACACCGGGGAGCTGTTTTTT,CASSLIGTGNTGELFF
.,TRBJ2-7,.,TRBV28,TGTGCCAGCAGTCAACAGGGTTGGGAGCAGTACTTC,CASSQQGWEQYF
TRBD1,TRBJ1-4,.,TRBV19,TGTGCCAGTAGGGGACAGGCTTTGGAAAAACTGTTTTTT,CASRGQALEKLFF
TRBD2,TRBJ2-7,once,TRBV6-6,TGTGCCAGCAGGAAGGGACTAGCGGGAGCCTACGAGCAGTACTTC,CASRKGLAGAYEQYF
.,TRBJ1-1,.,TRBV25-1,TGTGCCAGCAGTACCGACGGGTCTGAAGCTTTCTTT,CASSTDGSEAFF
.,TRBJ1-1,.,TRBV6-1,TGTGCCAGCAGTGAAGCGCTCCGGGACACTGAAGCTTTCTTT,CASSEALRDTEAFF
TRBD2,TRBJ2-4,.,TRBV30,TGTGCCTGGAGTACCGCGGCGGGGGGCGGAGCCAAAAACATTCAGTACTTC,CAWSTAAGGGAKNIQYF
.,TRBJ2-7,.,TRBV27,TGTGCCAGCAGTTTATCCGGTTTCTACGAGCAGTACTTC,CASSLSGFYEQYF
TRBD1,TRBJ2-6,.,TRBV7-9,TGTGCCAGCAGCTTAACAGGGGACTCTGGGGCCAACGTCCTGACTTTC,CASSLTGDSGANVLTF
TRBD2,TRBJ2-7,.,TRBV11-2,TGTGCCGTCGGACTAGCGGGAGTACCGGGCTACGAGCAGTACTTC,CAVGLAGVPGYEQYF
.,TRBJ1-4,.,TRBV15,TGTGCCACCAACCAGAAAGTTAATGAAAAACTGTTTTTT,CATNQKVNEKLFF
.,TRBJ2-6,.,TRBV15,TGTGCCACCAGCAGAACAGGGATTAGGTCCAACGTCCTGACTTTC,CATSRTGIRSNVLTF
.,TRBJ1-4,.,TRBV6-5,TGTGCCAGCAGTTACTCATGGAGAGCAACTAATGAAAAACTGTTTTTT,CASSYSWRATNEKLFF
TRBD1,TRBJ2-2,.,TRBV27,TGTGCCAGCAGGCGACAGGGAAACACCGGGGAGCTGTTTTTT,CASRRQGNTGELFF
.,TRBJ2-7,.,TRBV11-3,TGTGCCAGCAGCTTTACAGGGGGGGATGGCCGCGAGCAGTACTTC,CASSFTGGDGREQYF
.,TRBJ2-7,.,TRBV2,TGTGCCAGCAGTGAAGCCCTCCCGGGGACTGCCTACGAGCAGTACTTC,CASSEALPGTAYEQYF